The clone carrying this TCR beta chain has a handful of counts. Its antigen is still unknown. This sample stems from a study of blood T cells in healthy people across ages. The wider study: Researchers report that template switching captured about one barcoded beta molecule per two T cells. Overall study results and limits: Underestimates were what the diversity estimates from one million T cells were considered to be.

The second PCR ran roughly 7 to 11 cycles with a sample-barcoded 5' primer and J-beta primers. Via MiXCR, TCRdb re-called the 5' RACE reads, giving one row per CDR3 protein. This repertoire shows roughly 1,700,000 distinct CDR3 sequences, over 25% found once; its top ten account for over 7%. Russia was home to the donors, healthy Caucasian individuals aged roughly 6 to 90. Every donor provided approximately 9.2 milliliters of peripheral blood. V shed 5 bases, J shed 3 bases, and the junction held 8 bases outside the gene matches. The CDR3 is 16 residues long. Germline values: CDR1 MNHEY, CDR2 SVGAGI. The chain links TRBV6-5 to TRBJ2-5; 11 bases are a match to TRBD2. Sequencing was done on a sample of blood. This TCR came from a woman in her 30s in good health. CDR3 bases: TGTGCCAGCAGTCCCACCGGGACTAGCGGTAAAGAGACCCAGTACTTC. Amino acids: CASSPTGTSGKETQYF.